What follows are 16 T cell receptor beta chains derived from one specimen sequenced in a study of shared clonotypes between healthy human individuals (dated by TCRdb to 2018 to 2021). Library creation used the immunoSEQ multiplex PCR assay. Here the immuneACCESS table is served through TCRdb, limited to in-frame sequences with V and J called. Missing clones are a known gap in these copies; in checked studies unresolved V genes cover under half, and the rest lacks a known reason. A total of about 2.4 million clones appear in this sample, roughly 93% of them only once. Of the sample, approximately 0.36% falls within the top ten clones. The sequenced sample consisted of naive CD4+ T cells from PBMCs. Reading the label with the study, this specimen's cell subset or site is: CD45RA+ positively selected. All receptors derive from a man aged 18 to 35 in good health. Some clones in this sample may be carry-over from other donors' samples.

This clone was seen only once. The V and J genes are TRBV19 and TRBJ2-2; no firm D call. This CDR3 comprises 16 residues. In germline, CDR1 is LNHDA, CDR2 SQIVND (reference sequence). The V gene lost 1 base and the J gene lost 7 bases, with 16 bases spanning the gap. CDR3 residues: CASSIGSDFPNGELFF. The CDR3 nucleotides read TGTGCCAGTAGTATAGGTTCGGATTTCCCCAACGGGGAGCTGTTTTTT.

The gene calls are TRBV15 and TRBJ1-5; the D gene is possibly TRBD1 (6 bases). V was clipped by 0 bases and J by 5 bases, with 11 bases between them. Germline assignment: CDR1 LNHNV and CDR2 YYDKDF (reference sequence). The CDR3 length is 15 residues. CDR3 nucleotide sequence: TGTGCCACCAGCAGAGATTCTCCAGGGGATCAGCCCCAGCATTTT. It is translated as CATSRDSPGDQPQHF.

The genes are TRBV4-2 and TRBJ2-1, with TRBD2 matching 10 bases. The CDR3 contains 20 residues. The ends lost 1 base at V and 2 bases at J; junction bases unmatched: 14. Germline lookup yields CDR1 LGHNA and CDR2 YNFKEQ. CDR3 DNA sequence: TGTGCCAGCAGCCAAGTCGTGCTTCAACCGGGACTAGCGCCCTACAATGAGCAGTTCTTC. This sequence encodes CASSQVVLQPGLAPYNEQFF.

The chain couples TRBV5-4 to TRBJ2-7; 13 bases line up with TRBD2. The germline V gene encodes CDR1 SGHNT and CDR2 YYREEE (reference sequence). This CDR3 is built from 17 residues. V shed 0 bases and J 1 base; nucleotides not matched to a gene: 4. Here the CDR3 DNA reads TGTGCCAGCAGCTTGGGGGGGACTAGCGGGGCATCCTACGAGCAGTACTTC. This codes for CASSLGGTSGASYEQYF.

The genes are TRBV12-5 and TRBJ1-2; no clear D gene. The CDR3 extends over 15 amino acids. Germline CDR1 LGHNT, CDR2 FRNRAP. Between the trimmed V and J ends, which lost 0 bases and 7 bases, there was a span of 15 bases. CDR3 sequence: CASGLVTRDLSGYTF. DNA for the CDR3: TGTGCTAGTGGTTTGGTCACCCGAGACTTGAGTGGCTACACCTTC.

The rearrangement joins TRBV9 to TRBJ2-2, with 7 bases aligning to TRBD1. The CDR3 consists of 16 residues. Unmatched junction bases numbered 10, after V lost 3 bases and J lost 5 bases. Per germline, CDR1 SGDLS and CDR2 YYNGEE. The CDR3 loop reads CASSADRVSGTGELFF. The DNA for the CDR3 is TGTGCCAGCAGCGCCGACAGGGTTTCGGGAACCGGGGAGCTGTTTTTT. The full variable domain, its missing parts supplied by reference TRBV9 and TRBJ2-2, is DSGVTQTPKHLITATGQRVTLRCSPRSGDLSVYWYQQSLDQGLQFLIQYYNGEERAKGNILERFSAQQFPDLHSELNLSSLELGDSALYFCASSADRVSGTGELFFGEGSRLTVL.

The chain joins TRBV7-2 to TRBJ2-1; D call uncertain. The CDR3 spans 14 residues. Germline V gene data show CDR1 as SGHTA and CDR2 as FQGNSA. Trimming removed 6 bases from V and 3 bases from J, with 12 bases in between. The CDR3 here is CASSRRSVYNEQFF. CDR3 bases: TGTGCCAGCAGTCGCAGATCCGTCTACAATGAGCAGTTCTTC.

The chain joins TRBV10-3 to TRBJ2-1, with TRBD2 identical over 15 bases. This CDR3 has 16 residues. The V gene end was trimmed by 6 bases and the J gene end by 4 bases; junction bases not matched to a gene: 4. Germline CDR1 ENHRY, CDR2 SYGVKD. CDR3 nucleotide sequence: TGTGCCATCAGCCGGACTAGCGGGGGGGGATACAATGAGCAGTTCTTC. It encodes CAISRTSGGGYNEQFF.

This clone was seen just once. The DNA for the CDR3 is TGTGCCAGTACCCCGAGAGGACAGTACTACGAGCAGTACTTC. This translates into CASTPRGQYYEQYF. The chain uses TRBV19 and TRBJ2-7, with a weak D call TRBD1 (6 bases). The CDR3 totals 14 residues. Between the trimmed V and J ends, which lost 7 bases and 3 bases, there was a span of 16 bases. The germline V gene has CDR1 LNHDA and CDR2 SQIVND (reference sequence). Full variable domain (rest looked up from reference TRBV19 and TRBJ2-7): DGGITQSPKYLFRKEGQNVTLSCEQNLNHDAMYWYRQDPGQGLRLIYYSQIVNDFQKGDIAEGYSVSREKKESFPLTVTSAQKNPTAFYLCASTPRGQYYEQYFGPGTRLTVT.

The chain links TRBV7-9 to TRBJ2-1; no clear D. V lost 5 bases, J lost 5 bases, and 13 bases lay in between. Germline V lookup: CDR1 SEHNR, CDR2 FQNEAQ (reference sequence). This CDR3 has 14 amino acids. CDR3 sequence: CASSLARVDNEQFF. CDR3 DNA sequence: TGTGCCAGCAGCCTGGCTCGGGTCGACAATGAGCAGTTCTTC.

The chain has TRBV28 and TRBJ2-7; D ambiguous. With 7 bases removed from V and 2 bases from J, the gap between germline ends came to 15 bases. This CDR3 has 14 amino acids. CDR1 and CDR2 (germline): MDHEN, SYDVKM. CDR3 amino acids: CASIPRTAPYEQYF. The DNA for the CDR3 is TGTGCCAGCATTCCCCGAACAGCACCCTACGAGCAGTACTTC.

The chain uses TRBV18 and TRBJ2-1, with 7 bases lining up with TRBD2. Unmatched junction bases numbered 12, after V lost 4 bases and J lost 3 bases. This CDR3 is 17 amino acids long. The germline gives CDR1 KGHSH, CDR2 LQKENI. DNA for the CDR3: TGTGCCAGCTCACTCTTACTAGCGACACTACTCTACAATGAGCAGTTCTTC. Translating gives CASSLLLATLLYNEQFF.

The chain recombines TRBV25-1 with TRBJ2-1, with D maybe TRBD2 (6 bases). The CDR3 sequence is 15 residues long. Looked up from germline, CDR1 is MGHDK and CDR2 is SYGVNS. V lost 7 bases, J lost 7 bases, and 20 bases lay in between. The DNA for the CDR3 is TGTGCCAGCACCCCGCCTATGGGGGGATGGAATGAGCAGTTCTTC. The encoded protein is CASTPPMGGWNEQFF.

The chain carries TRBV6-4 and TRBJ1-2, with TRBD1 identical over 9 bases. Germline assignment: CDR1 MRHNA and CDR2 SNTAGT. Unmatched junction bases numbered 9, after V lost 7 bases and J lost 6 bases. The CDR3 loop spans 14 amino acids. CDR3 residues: CASILGTGLNGYTF. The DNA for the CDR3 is TGTGCCAGCATCCTTGGGACAGGGTTAAATGGCTACACCTTC.

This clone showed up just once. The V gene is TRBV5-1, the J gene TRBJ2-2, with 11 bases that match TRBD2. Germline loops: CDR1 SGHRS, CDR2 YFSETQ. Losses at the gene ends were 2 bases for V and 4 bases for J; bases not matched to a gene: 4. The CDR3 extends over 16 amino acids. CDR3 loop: CASSLLAGAVTGELFF. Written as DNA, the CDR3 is TGCGCCAGCAGCTTACTAGCGGGAGCTGTCACCGGGGAGCTGTTTTTT.

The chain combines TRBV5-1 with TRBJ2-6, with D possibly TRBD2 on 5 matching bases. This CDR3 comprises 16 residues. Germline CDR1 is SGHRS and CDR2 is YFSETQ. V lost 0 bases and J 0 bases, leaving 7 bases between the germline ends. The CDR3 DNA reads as TGCGCCAGCAGCTTGGCCGGGGTCTCTGGGGCCAACGTCCTGACTTTC. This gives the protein CASSLAGVSGANVLTF.